This TCR beta chain stems from a study of shared clonotypes between healthy human individuals. Study-wide results and limits: The authors sampled blood alone, and tissue repertoires likely differ.

In this sample, this clone turned up once. Its antigen is as yet unknown. The CDR3 is 13 amino acids. Trimming stripped 4 bases from V and 4 bases from J, with 10 bases between. CDR1 and CDR2 (germline): MNHNS, SASEGT. Sequencing was performed with immunoSEQ multiplex PCR; in TCRdb, only in-frame clones are kept and a portion is missing. The repertoire has about 2.4 million clones, approximately 93% of them found once; the top ten carry around 0.4%. The chain couples TRBV6-1 to TRBJ1-1; no clear D gene. The specimen was naive CD4+ T cells from PBMCs. Subset reported: CD45RA+ positively selected. The clonotype originates from a man aged 18-30 years in good health. Some clones in this sample may be carry-over from other donors' samples. The CDR3 reads CASSVPWGTEAFF. For the CDR3, the DNA is TGTGCCAGCAGTGTGCCGTGGGGCACTGAAGCTTTCTTT.